The entry that follows covers one T cell receptor beta chain sequence. The data stem from a study of blood T cell repertoires in COVID-19. The CDR3 sequence is 14 residues long. The ends were cut back, 5 bases at V and 9 bases at J, with 14 bases in the middle. Germline CDR1 and CDR2: MNHEY and SVGEGT. Some clones are missing from TCRdb's copy, which holds only in-frame ones; the method was immunoSEQ multiplex PCR. This sample has approximately 160,000 clones, with approximately 87% found just once. What was sequenced was PBMCs or T cells enriched from blood (not recorded which). This clonotype originated in a woman aged 50 to 60 who had recovered from COVID-19. The chain uses TRBV6-2 or TRBV6-3 and TRBJ1-6; D may be TRBD1 (6 bases). The CDR3 DNA sequence: TGTGCCAGCAGTACGAGGGGGAATATTTCACCCCTCCACTTT. It yields the protein CASSTRGNISPLHF.